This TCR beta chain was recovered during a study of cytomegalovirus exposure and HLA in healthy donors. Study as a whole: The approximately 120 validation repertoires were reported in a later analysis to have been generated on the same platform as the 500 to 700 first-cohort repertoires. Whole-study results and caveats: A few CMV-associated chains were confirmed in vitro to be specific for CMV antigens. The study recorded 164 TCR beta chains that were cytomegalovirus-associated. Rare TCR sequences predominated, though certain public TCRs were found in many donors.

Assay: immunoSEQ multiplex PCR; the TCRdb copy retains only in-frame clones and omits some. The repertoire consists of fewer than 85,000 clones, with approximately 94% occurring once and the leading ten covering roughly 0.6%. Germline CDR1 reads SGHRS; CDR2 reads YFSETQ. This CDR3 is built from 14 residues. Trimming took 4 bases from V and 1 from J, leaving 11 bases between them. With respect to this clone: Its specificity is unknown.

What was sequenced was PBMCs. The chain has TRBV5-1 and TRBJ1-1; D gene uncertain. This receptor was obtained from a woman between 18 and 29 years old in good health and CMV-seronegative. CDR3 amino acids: CASSPPGSNTEAFF. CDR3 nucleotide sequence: TGCGCCAGCAGCCCCCCGGGATCGAACACTGAAGCTTTCTTT.